This TCR beta chain was found in a study of blood T cell repertoires in COVID-19. V gave up 7 bases and J gave up 0 bases, with 12 bases separating them. The length of the CDR3 is 13 residues. Germline V gives CDR1 SQVTM, CDR2 ANQGSEA. TCRdb's copy holds only in-frame clones and misses some; the assay was immunoSEQ multiplex PCR. The table shows under 200,000 clones, with approximately 90% occurring only once. V is TRBV29-1 and J is TRBJ1-2, with a possible D match to TRBD1 (6 bases). The receptor was derived from a man aged 50-59 years with acute or convalescent COVID-19. The sample consisted of peripheral blood. The CDR3 region has the DNA TGCAGCGCCACCGGGACAACTAACTATGGCTACACCTTC. As protein: CSATGTTNYGYTF.